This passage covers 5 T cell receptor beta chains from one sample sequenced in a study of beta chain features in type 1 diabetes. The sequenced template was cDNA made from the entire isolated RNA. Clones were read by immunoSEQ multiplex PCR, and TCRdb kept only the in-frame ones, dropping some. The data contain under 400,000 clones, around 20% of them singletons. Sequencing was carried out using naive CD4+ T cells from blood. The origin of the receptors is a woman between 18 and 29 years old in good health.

The CDR3 loop reads CASCGGGSEQYF. The CDR3 nucleotides are TGTGCCAGCTGCGGGGGGGGGTCCGAGCAGTACTTC. The genes are TRBV25-1 and TRBJ2-7; 9 bases agree with TRBD2. Germline V gene sequence: CDR1 MGHDK, CDR2 SYGVNS. V trimming: 8 bases; J trimming: 6 bases; junction bases outside the gene matches: 5. CDR3 length: 12 residues.

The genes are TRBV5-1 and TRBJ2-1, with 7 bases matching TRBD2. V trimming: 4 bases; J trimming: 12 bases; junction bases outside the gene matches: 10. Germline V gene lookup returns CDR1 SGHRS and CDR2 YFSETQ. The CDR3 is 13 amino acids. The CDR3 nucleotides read TGCGCCAGCAGCCCCTCCCGGGACTATCCGCAGTTCTTC. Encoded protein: CASSPSRDYPQFF.

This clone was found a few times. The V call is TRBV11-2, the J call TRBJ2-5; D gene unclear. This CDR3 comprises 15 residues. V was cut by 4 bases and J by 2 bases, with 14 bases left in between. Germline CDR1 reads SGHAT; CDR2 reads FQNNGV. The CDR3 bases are TGTGCCAGCAGCTCCTCCACTGTTACTCAAGAGACCCAGTACTTC. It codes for CASSSSTVTQETQYF.

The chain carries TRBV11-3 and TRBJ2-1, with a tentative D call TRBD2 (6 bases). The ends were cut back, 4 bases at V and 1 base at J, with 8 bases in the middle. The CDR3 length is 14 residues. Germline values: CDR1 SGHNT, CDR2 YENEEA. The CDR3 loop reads CASSYRGSYNEQFF. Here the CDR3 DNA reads TGTGCCAGCAGCTACCGGGGGTCCTACAATGAGCAGTTCTTC.

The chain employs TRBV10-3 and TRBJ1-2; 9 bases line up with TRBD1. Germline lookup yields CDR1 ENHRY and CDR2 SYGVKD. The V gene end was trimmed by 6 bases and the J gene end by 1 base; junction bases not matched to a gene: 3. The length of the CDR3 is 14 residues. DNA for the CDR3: TGTGCCATCAGAAGACAGGGGGATAACTATGGCTACACCTTC. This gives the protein CAIRRQGDNYGYTF.